Only a few counts were recorded for the clone carrying this T cell receptor (beta chain). Its antigen is unidentified. This record comes from a study of vaccination effects on CD4 cells after COVID-19. About the study: Each of a few convalescent patients underwent sampling at an early and a late point after vaccination. General observations from the study: There were few convalescent patients in the study and no early post-infection timepoints. In the late period after vaccination, infection- and vaccine-induced clones contracted markedly.

TCRdb's table, derived via immunoSEQ multiplex PCR, lists solely in-frame clones and lacks some. This sample has almost 15,000 clones; about 70% occur once, and the top ten carry 20% to 25%. Before sequencing, viral peptide pools were used by the ViraFEST assay to expand antigen-specific CD4+ T cells. Researchers isolated CD4+ T cells once approximately 10 days of culture had elapsed. The person had a PCR-confirmed SARS-CoV-2 infection during March to December 2020. The participants, recipients of two vaccine doses, got either BNT162b2 or mRNA-1273. CDR1 and CDR2 from the germline V gene are SGHTA and FQGNSA. CDR3 length equals 13 residues. The V end lost 3 bases, the J end lost 4 bases, and 9 bases lay between the germline ends.

This sequence joins TRBV7-2 and TRBJ1-1, with TRBD1 as a possible D gene (5 bases). This specimen consisted of CD4+ T cells from PBMCs cultured with HCoV-NL63 spike peptides, obtained after COVID-19 vaccination. This sequence was found in a human donor who had a prior SARS-CoV-2 infection. CDR3 amino acids: CASSFWTRTEAFF. CDR3 nucleotide sequence: TGTGCCAGCAGCTTCTGGACACGCACTGAAGCTTTCTTT.